This T cell receptor (beta chain) was sequenced during a study of blood T cells in healthy people across ages. Study-level findings and limits: Versus aged donors, long-lived donors had higher diversity and more naive CD4+ cells. Reliance upon unsorted PBMCs precluded definitive naive versus antigen-experienced comparison.

As regards this clonotype: Its antigen remains unidentified.

A second PCR, run for about 7 to 11 cycles, used a sample-barcoded 5' primer plus a J-beta primer mix. Tags on each cDNA molecule came from a template-switch adaptor with 12 random nucleotides. From the 5' RACE reads, TCRdb called clonotypes with MiXCR, one entry per CDR3 protein. The repertoire has about 680,000 distinct CDR3 sequences, about half of them found once; the top ten carry about 32%. CDR3 size: 15 residues. The ends were cut back, 3 bases at V and 1 base at J, with 14 bases in the middle. CDR1 DFQATT and CDR2 SNEGSKA come from the germline V gene (reference sequence). The chain has TRBV20-1 and TRBJ2-3, with D possibly TRBD1 on 5 matching bases. This TCR was recovered from a woman aged 55-70 years in good health. Material for sequencing was blood. CDR3 sequence (DNA): TGCAGTGCTAGTCGGCCAGGGATGGGCACAGATACGCAGTATTTT. Translation gives CSASRPGMGTDTQYF.